This note documents a single T cell receptor beta chain sequence. This sample is drawn from a study of identical twins. Germline-derived CDR1 and CDR2 are MDHEN and SYDVKM. V lost 5 bases to trimming and J lost 7 bases; unmatched junction nucleotides: 2. This CDR3 is 13 amino acids long. After template switching added a universal primer site, the resulting cDNA carried unique molecular identifiers. TCRdb re-derived calls from the 5' RACE reads in MiXCR, one entry per CDR3 protein. The data show around 480,000 distinct CDR3 sequences, more than 13% seen once. The sample also formed part of further work on yellow fever vaccine responses in identical twins.

The V gene is TRBV28, the J gene TRBJ2-7; 13 nucleotides agree with TRBD2. This clonotype was sampled from a woman between 18 and 30 years old in good health. The specimen sequenced was CD4+ T cells sorted from blood. CDR3 sequence reads: CASSRGLAGEQYF. The CDR3 DNA reads TGTGCCAGCAGTCGGGGACTAGCGGGGGAGCAGTACTTC.